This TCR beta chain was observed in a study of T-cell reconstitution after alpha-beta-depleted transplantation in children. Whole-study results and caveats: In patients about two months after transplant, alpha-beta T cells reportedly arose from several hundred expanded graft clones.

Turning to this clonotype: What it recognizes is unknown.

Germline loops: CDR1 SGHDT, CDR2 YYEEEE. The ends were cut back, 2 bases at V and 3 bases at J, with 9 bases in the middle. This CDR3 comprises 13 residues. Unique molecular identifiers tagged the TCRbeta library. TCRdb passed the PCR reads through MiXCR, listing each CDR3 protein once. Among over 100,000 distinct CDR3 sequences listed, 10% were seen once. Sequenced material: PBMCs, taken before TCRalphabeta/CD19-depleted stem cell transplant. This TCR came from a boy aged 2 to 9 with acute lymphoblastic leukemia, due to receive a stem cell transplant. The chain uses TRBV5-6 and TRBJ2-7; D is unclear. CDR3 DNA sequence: TGTGCCAGCAGCTTCGAGACTCTCTACGAGCAGTACTTC. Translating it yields CASSFETLYEQYF.